Following are 12 T cell receptor beta chains from one sample sequenced in a study of blood T cell repertoires in COVID-19. TCRdb's copy holds only in-frame clones and misses some; the assay was immunoSEQ multiplex PCR. This sample has 400,000 to 450,000 clones, with roughly 90% found just once. The sample consisted of peripheral blood. These receptors were collected from a young man with COVID-19, enrolled during active disease.

The chain carries TRBV6-2 or TRBV6-3 and TRBJ2-3, with 7 bases aligning to TRBD2. CDR1 is MNHEY, CDR2 SVGEGT, per germline. The CDR3 is 15 residues long. V shed 2 bases and J 2 bases; nucleotides not matched to a gene: 4. The chain's CDR3 is CASSYGGGNTDTQYF. CDR3 DNA: TGTGCCAGCAGTTACGGCGGGGGTAACACAGATACGCAGTATTTT.

The V gene is TRBV6-1, the J gene TRBJ1-2; D is perhaps TRBD1 (5 bases). Trimming took 1 base from V and 2 from J, leaving 17 bases between them. The CDR3 consists of 17 residues. The germline gives CDR1 MNHNS, CDR2 SASEGT. The CDR3 loop is CASSEGRAGKTNYGYTF. CDR3 coding DNA: TGTGCCAGCAGTGAAGGCAGGGCGGGAAAAACCAACTATGGCTACACCTTC.

The chain links TRBV7-9 to TRBJ2-2, with a weak D call TRBD1 (6 bases). Germline assignment: CDR1 SEHNR and CDR2 FQNEAQ (reference sequence). The CDR3 loop spans 14 amino acids. With 2 bases removed from V and 4 bases from J, the gap between germline ends came to 8 bases. This CDR3 is CASSLRTATGELFF. The DNA of the CDR3 is TGTGCCAGCAGCTTAAGGACAGCCACCGGGGAGCTGTTTTTT.

The chain employs TRBV19 and TRBJ2-7; weak D call: TRBD1 (6 bases). V shed 5 bases and J shed 0 bases, with 8 bases lying between them. The CDR3 length is 13 residues. Germline CDR1 is LNHDA and CDR2 is SQIVND (reference sequence). CDR3 protein: CASSATGSYEQYF. The CDR3 nucleotides read TGTGCCAGTAGTGCGACAGGCTCCTACGAGCAGTACTTC.

V and J are TRBV21-1 and TRBJ2-3; the table's TRBD2 call for D was not verified on the DNA. TRBV21-1 is assigned pseudogene status. CDR3 length: 15 amino acids. CDR3 nucleotide sequence: TGTGCCAGCATCCCTTGGAGGGGCCGCGAAGATACGCAGTATTTT. Amino acid sequence: CASIPWRGREDTQYF.

In its sample, this clone was seen a few times. The chain is built from TRBV13 and TRBJ2-7; 14 nucleotides align to TRBD2. The germline gives CDR1 PRHDT, CDR2 FYEKMQ (reference sequence). Trimming at V came to 5 bases and at J to 6 bases, leaving 18 bases not matched to a gene. The CDR3 contains 19 residues. CDR3: CASSRTGLAGDGHTREQYF. The CDR3 DNA is TGTGCCAGCAGCCGAACGGGACTAGCGGGAGATGGCCATACTCGCGAGCAGTACTTC.

The sample holds one count of this clone. The V call is TRBV5-6, the J call TRBJ2-5, with D unresolved. CDR1 SGHDT and CDR2 YYEEEE come from the germline V gene. Deletions cut 4 bases from V and 4 bases from J, with 11 bases between. This CDR3 has 13 residues. CDR3 nucleotide sequence: TGTGCCAGCAGCCTAGGATCCGTAGAGACCCAGTACTTC. It encodes CASSLGSVETQYF.

V and J are TRBV25-1 and TRBJ1-2; tentatively, D is TRBD1 (6 bases). Germline V lookup: CDR1 MGHDK, CDR2 SYGVNS. V shed 3 bases and J shed 7 bases, with 9 bases lying between them. The CDR3 covers 12 residues. CDR3 in amino acids: CASSDTGFGYTF. The CDR3 bases are TGTGCCAGCAGTGATACAGGGTTTGGCTACACCTTC.

The V gene is TRBV5-6, the J gene TRBJ2-7; D is unclear. V dropped 1 base and J dropped 5 bases, with 4 bases sitting between them. The CDR3 consists of 11 residues. Germline V gene sequence: CDR1 SGHDT, CDR2 YYEEEE. DNA of the CDR3: TGTGCCAGCAGCTTGTTCAACGAGCAGTACTTC. Translating gives CASSLFNEQYF.

V gene TRBV6-5 combines with J gene TRBJ2-3; a possible D gene is TRBD1 (5 bases). V lost 5 bases and J lost 2, with 14 bases in between. Germline CDR1 and CDR2: MNHEY and SVGAGI. The CDR3 loop spans 15 amino acids. This CDR3 reads CASSPRTPLTDTQYF. The CDR3 bases are TGTGCCAGCAGTCCCAGGACACCTCTCACAGATACGCAGTATTTT.

This clone has more than one count but fewer than ten. V gene TRBV15 combines with J gene TRBJ2-1; 9 bases are shared with TRBD2. CDR3 length equals 17 residues. From germline, CDR1 is LNHNV and CDR2 YYDKDF (reference sequence). Germline trimming cut 0 bases from V and 5 bases from J; bases unmatched to any gene: 8. The DNA of the CDR3 is TGTGCCACCAGCAGAGATATGATCCTAGCGGGGAACAATGAGCAGTTCTTC. This gives the protein CATSRDMILAGNNEQFF.

The chain employs TRBV9 and TRBJ2-5; perhaps TRBD2 as D (6 bases). The CDR3 is made up of 12 amino acids. Trimming took off 4 bases at V and 7 bases at J, with 11 bases between the two ends. Germline lookup yields CDR1 SGDLS and CDR2 YYNGEE. CDR3 protein: CASSPTRGTQYF. DNA for the CDR3: TGTGCCAGCAGCCCGACTAGAGGGACCCAGTACTTC.